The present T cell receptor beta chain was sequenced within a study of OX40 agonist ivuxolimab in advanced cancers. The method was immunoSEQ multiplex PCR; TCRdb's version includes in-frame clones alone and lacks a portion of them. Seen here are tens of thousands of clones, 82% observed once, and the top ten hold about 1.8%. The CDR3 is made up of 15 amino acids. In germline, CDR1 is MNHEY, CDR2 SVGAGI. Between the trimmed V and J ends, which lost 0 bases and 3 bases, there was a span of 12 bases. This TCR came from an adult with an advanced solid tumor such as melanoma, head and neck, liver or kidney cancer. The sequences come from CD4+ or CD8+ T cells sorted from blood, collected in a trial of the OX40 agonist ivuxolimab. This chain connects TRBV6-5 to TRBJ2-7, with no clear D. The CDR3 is CASSYSVMGFYEQYF. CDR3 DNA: TGTGCCAGCAGTTACTCGGTCATGGGGTTCTACGAGCAGTACTTC.